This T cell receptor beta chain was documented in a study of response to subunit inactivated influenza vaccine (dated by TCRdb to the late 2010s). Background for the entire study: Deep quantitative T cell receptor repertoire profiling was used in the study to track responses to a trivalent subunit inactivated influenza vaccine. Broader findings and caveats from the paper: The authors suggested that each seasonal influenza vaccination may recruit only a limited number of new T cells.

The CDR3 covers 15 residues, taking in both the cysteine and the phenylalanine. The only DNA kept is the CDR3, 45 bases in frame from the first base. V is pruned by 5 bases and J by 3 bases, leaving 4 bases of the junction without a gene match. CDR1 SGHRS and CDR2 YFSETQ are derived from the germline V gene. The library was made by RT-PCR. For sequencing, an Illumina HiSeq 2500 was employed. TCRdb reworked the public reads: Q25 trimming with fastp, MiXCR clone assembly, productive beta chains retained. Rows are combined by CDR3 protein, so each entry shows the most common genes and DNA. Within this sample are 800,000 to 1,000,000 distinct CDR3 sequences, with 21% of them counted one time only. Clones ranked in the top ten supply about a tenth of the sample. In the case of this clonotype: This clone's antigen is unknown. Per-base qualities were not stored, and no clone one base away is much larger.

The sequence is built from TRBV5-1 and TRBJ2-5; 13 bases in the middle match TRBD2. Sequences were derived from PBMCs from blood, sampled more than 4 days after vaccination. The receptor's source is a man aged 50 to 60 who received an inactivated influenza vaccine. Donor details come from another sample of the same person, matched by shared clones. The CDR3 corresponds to CASRPGTSGEETQYF. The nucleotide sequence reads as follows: TGCGCCAGCAGACCCGGGACTAGCGGGGAAGAGACCCAGTACTTC. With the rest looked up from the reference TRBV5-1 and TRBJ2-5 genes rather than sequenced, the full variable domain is KAGVTQTPRYLIKTRGQQVTLSCSPISGHRSVSWYQQTPGQGLQFLFEYFSETQRNKGNFPGRFSGRQFSNSRSEMNVSTLELGDSALYLCASRPGTSGEETQYFGPGTRLLVL.